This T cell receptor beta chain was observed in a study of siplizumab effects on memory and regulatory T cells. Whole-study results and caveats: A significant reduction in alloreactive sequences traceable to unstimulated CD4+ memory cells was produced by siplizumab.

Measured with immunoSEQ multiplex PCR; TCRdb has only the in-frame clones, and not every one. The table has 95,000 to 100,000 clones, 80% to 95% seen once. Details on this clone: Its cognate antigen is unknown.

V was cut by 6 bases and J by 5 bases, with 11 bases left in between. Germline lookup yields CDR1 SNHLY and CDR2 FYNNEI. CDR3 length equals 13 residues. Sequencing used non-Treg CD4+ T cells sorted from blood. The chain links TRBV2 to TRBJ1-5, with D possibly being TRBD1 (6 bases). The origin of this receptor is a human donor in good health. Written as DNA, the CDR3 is TGTGCCAGCAGCCTATACAGGGATCAGCCCCAGCATTTT. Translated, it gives CASSLYRDQPQHF.